Shown below are 28 T cell receptor beta chains from a single sample sequenced in a study of T-cell memory formation after mild COVID-19. TCRdb called the 5' RACE reads again in MiXCR, with one record for every CDR3 protein. This table has about 320,000 distinct CDR3 sequences, roughly an eighth appearing once. Input material: PBMCs or a T cell subset sorted from them (not recorded which). The receptors were gathered from a man aged 18 to 29 who had mild COVID-19 (a few samples of this study predate the infection). Cell type and time point are not known.

The chain joins TRBV7-3 to TRBJ1-1; D unclear. The germline V gene has CDR1 SGHTA and CDR2 FQGTGA. V was clipped by 8 bases and J by 1 base, with 14 bases between them. The CDR3 is 14 amino acids. CDR3 nucleotide sequence: TGTGCCAGCCGACTCGGACCCCAGAACACTGAAGCTTTCTTT. Its translation: CASRLGPQNTEAFF.

This clonotype was found many times. V usage is TRBV5-1 and J usage is TRBJ2-1; D is uncertain. The germline CDR1 and CDR2 sequences are SGHRS and YFSETQ. Trimming took off 3 bases at V and 6 bases at J, with 7 bases between the two ends. This CDR3 contains 12 residues. For the CDR3, the DNA is TGCGCCAGCAGCTCCCAGCTCAATGAGCAGTTCTTC. Protein product: CASSSQLNEQFF.

A few counts support this clonotype. The V call is TRBV28, the J call TRBJ2-7; possibly TRBD1 for D (6 bases). Trimming took 2 bases from V and 2 from J, leaving 10 bases between them. The CDR3 is 14 residues long. Germline V gene sequence: CDR1 MDHEN, CDR2 SYDVKM. The CDR3 DNA is TGTGCCAGCAGTTTAGCACAGGGACCCTACGAGCAGTACGTC. It yields the protein CASSLAQGPYEQYV.

This clonotype has just a few counts. The rearrangement links TRBV7-9 to TRBJ2-2; D is unclear. This CDR3 is built from 14 residues. Looked up from germline, CDR1 is SEHNR and CDR2 is FQNEAQ (reference sequence). The V and J ends lost 5 bases and 5 bases respectively, with 12 bases between them. The CDR3 DNA is TGTGCCAGCAGCATCTCGGAAGGAACCGGGGAGCTGTTTTTT. This codes for CASSISEGTGELFF.

This clonotype was seen a few times. The chain uses TRBV5-5 and TRBJ1-5, with D possibly TRBD1 on 5 matching bases. V shed 4 bases and J shed 7 bases, with 15 bases lying between them. The germline V gene has CDR1 SGHKS and CDR2 YYEKEE (reference sequence). This CDR3 is 14 amino acids long. The CDR3 sequence is CASSTRQSGQPQHF. The CDR3 DNA reads as TGTGCCAGCAGCACCCGACAGTCGGGGCAGCCCCAGCATTTT.

This clonotype has more than one count but fewer than ten. V gene TRBV20-1 combines with J gene TRBJ1-5; D unclear. Germline assignment: CDR1 DFQATT and CDR2 SNEGSKA (reference sequence). The V gene lost 3 bases and the J gene lost 11 bases, with 11 bases spanning the gap. This CDR3 comprises 11 residues. Here the CDR3 DNA reads TGCAGTGCTAGGAGCGGCGGGTCCCAGCATTTT. It is translated as CSARSGGSQHF.

The chain couples TRBV12-3 or TRBV12-4 to TRBJ2-7; D is unclear. The length of the CDR3 is 14 residues. The V and J ends lost 3 bases and 5 bases respectively, with 14 bases between them. The DNA of the CDR3 is TGTGCCAGCAGTTTTGCGAGCCCAGACAACGAGCAGTACTTC. It is translated as CASSFASPDNEQYF.

Only a few counts were recorded for this clonotype. V usage is TRBV5-1 and J usage is TRBJ1-6, with 8 bases aligning to TRBD1. V lost 0 bases and J lost 6; bases outside the gene matches: 2. CDR3 size: 15 residues. CDR1 and CDR2 from the germline V gene are SGHRS and YFSETQ. CDR3: CASSLARGLNSPLHF. CDR3 in DNA: TGCGCCAGCAGCTTGGCCAGGGGGCTTAATTCACCCCTCCACTTT.

In its sample, this clonotype was seen a few times. This chain uses TRBV6-1 with TRBJ1-2; maybe TRBD1 (5 bases). The germline CDR1 and CDR2 sequences are MNHNS and SASEGT. V dropped 6 bases and J dropped 8 bases, with 19 bases sitting between them. The CDR3 runs to 14 residues. CDR3 nucleotides: TGTGCCAGCAGCCACGGGACCCTATTAGGAGGCTACACCTTC. Translation: CASSHGTLLGGYTF.

In this sample, this clonotype turned up a few times. The chain combines TRBV25-1 with TRBJ2-1, with a weak D call TRBD2 (5 bases). This CDR3 spans 12 amino acids. The germline V gene has CDR1 MGHDK and CDR2 SYGVNS. V was trimmed by 7 bases and J by 10 bases, leaving 14 bases between them. CDR3 nucleotides: TGTGCCAGCATCACAAACCGGGAAGAGCAGTTCTTC. It encodes CASITNREEQFF.

This clonotype was seen a handful of times. The rearrangement uses TRBV11-2 and TRBJ2-3, with D possibly being TRBD2 (6 bases). Trimming left V 5 bases short and J 3 bases short, with 12 bases between. Germline CDR1 and CDR2: SGHAT and FQNNGV. The CDR3 extends over 14 amino acids. The CDR3 DNA follows: TGTGCCAGCAGCCGGGGGTTAAGGACAGATACGCAGTATTTT. Protein: CASSRGLRTDTQYF.

This clonotype was found a few times. In DNA, the CDR3 is TGTGCCAGCAGCCCGACTAGCGGAGATACGCAGTATTTT. Residues: CASSPTSGDTQYF. The V gene is TRBV11-2, the J gene TRBJ2-3; 9 bases are shared with TRBD2. Losses at the gene ends were 5 bases for V and 5 bases for J; bases not matched to a gene: 2. CDR1 and CDR2 from the germline V gene are SGHAT and FQNNGV. The CDR3 is made up of 13 amino acids. Full variable domain (remainder filled in from reference TRBV11-2 and TRBJ2-3): EAGVAQSPRYKIIEKRQSVAFWCNPISGHATLYWYQQILGQGPKLLIQFQNNGVVDDSQLPKDRFSAERLKGVDSTLKIQPAKLEDSAVYLCASSPTSGDTQYFGPGTRLTVL.

The chain carries TRBV12-3 or TRBV12-4 and TRBJ1-5; no definite D call. The V end was cut by 3 bases, the J end by 9 bases, with 12 bases between. The CDR3 sequence is 13 residues long. CDR3 DNA sequence: TGTGCCAGCAGTTTGCAGGAGGGAGGGCCCCAGCATTTT. This translates into CASSLQEGGPQHF.

This clonotype was recorded a few times. The J gene is TRBJ1-4, the V gene TRBV19; D might be TRBD1 (5 bases). The CDR3 runs to 13 residues. Deletions cut 8 bases from V and 8 bases from J, with 15 bases between. CDR1 is LNHDA, CDR2 SQIVND, per germline (reference sequence). Here the CDR3 reads CASGRVEEEKLFF. The DNA of the CDR3 is TGTGCCAGTGGCAGGGTGGAGGAAGAAAAACTGTTTTTT.

This clonotype was seen many times. The chain links TRBV5-4 to TRBJ2-7; D might be TRBD2 (5 bases). V lost 4 bases to trimming and J lost 2 bases, with 19 bases between them. CDR1 is SGHNT, CDR2 YYREEE, per germline (reference sequence). This CDR3 region has 16 residues. The chain's CDR3 is CASSRDAGLGTYEQYF. DNA of the CDR3: TGTGCCAGCAGCCGTGACGCGGGCCTTGGGACCTACGAGCAGTACTTC.

The chain combines TRBV30 with TRBJ1-5; weak D call: TRBD1 (5 bases). Trimming left V 3 bases short and J 2 bases short, with 11 bases between. CDR1 is GTSNPN and CDR2 is SVGIG in the germline V gene (reference sequence). This CDR3 has 14 amino acids. CDR3 coding DNA: TGTGCCTGGAGCCTTGGGGGGGGCAATCAGCCCCAGCATTTT. Residues: CAWSLGGGNQPQHF.

The rearrangement joins TRBV2 to TRBJ1-1, with D possibly being TRBD1 (5 bases). This CDR3 contains 13 residues. With 10 bases removed from V and 3 bases from J, the gap between germline ends came to 15 bases. Germline V CDR1 and CDR2: SNHLY, FYNNEI. The CDR3, as DNA: TGTGCCACCAGAGCGGGGGGTTACACTGAAGCTTTCTTT. Residues: CATRAGGYTEAFF.

This clonotype was detected only a few times. CDR3 residues: CASSLEHRAGEAFF. The CDR3, as DNA: TGTGCCAGCAGCTTAGAGCATAGGGCGGGTGAAGCTTTCTTT. The chain has TRBV7-9 and TRBJ1-1; D unresolved. Germline lookup yields CDR1 SEHNR and CDR2 FQNEAQ (reference sequence). V dropped 1 base and J dropped 7 bases, with 13 bases sitting between them. The CDR3 sequence is 14 residues long.

The chain has TRBV20-1 and TRBJ2-7, with 10 nucleotides matching TRBD1. The germline CDR1 and CDR2 sequences are DFQATT and SNEGSKA (reference sequence). Unmatched junction bases numbered 4, after V lost 1 base and J lost 4 bases. The length of the CDR3 is 14 residues. CDR3 loop: CSARGTGGDYEQYV. The CDR3 DNA reads TGCAGTGCTAGAGGGACAGGGGGGGATTACGAGCAGTACGTC.

The V call is TRBV6-5, the J call TRBJ1-4; TRBD1 might be the D (5 bases). This CDR3 has 15 amino acids. V was pared by 7 bases and J by 4 bases, with 16 bases between. Germline assignment: CDR1 MNHEY and CDR2 SVGAGI. CDR3 in amino acids: CASTPGGAGNEKLFF. The DNA of the CDR3 is TGTGCCAGCACCCCAGGAGGGGCCGGTAATGAAAAACTGTTTTTT.

This clonotype was observed a handful of times. The V call is TRBV5-1, the J call TRBJ1-1; D is possibly TRBD1 (5 bases). Germline V lookup: CDR1 SGHRS, CDR2 YFSETQ. CDR3 length: 14 amino acids. The V end lost 0 bases, the J end lost 3 bases, and 9 bases lay between the germline ends. The CDR3 spells CASSLGAGDTEAFF. The CDR3 nucleotides are TGCGCCAGCAGCTTGGGGGCGGGGGACACTGAAGCTTTCTTT.

CDR3 residues: CASSVGLAAYNEQFF. Here the CDR3 DNA reads TGTGCCAGCAGCGTCGGACTAGCGGCTTACAATGAGCAGTTCTTC. The chain links TRBV7-2 to TRBJ2-1, with 10 bases lining up with TRBD2. CDR3 length equals 15 residues. Germline V CDR1 and CDR2: SGHTA, FQGNSA. The V gene end was trimmed by 5 bases and the J gene end by 4 bases; junction bases not matched to a gene: 5. Full variable domain (outside the CDR3, taken from reference TRBV7-2 and TRBJ2-1): GAGVSQSPSNKVTEKGKDVELRCDPISGHTALYWYRQSLGQGLEFLIYFQGNSAPDKSGLPSDRFSAERTGGSVSTLTIQRTQQEDSAVYLCASSVGLAAYNEQFFGPGTRLTVL.

The V and J genes are TRBV7-9 and TRBJ2-2; no definite D call. Between the trimmed V and J ends, which lost 5 bases and 6 bases, there was a span of 10 bases. CDR3 length equals 13 residues. Germline lookup yields CDR1 SEHNR and CDR2 FQNEAQ (reference sequence). The CDR3 sequence: CASSPRVAGELFF. CDR3 in DNA: TGTGCCAGCAGCCCACGGGTGGCCGGGGAGCTGTTTTTT.

The V gene is TRBV11-3, the J gene TRBJ2-5; D is unresolved. V was pared by 4 bases and J by 5 bases, with 11 bases between. This CDR3 contains 13 residues. Germline CDR1 reads SGHNT; CDR2 reads YENEEA. CDR3 amino acids: CASSSEWRETQYF. As DNA, the CDR3 is TGTGCCAGCAGCTCAGAGTGGCGGGAGACCCAGTACTTC.

The chain combines TRBV6-5 with TRBJ2-5; 7 bases agree with TRBD1. The CDR3 runs 13 residues. V lost 8 bases to trimming and J lost 5 bases; unmatched junction nucleotides: 8. Germline V CDR1 and CDR2: MNHEY, SVGAGI. The CDR3 reads CASFGQAQETQYF. As DNA, the CDR3 is TGTGCCAGCTTTGGACAGGCTCAGGAGACCCAGTACTTC.

A few counts support this clonotype. V is TRBV6-5 and J is TRBJ2-7; a weak D match, TRBD1 (5 bases). V lost 6 bases, J lost 3 bases, and 12 bases lay in between. This CDR3 contains 13 residues. Germline V CDR1 and CDR2: MNHEY, SVGAGI. The CDR3 is CASSPDSFYEQYF. CDR3 sequence (DNA): TGTGCCAGCAGCCCCGACAGCTTCTACGAGCAGTACTTC.

This clonotype occurred a few times. This rearrangement joins TRBV5-4 to TRBJ1-2; no reliable D call. The germline V and J ends were trimmed by 4 bases and 3 bases, with 10 bases remaining between them. The CDR3 spans 13 residues. CDR1 and CDR2 (germline): SGHNT, YYREEE (reference sequence). CDR3 loop: CASSTDGYYGYTF. In DNA, the CDR3 is TGTGCCAGCAGCACGGACGGATACTATGGCTACACCTTC. The variable domain in full, with the rest retrieved from reference TRBV5-4 and TRBJ1-2, is ETGVTQSPTHLIKTRGQQVTLRCSSQSGHNTVSWYQQALGQGPQFIFQYYREEENGRGNFPPRFSGLQFPNYSSELNVNALELDDSALYLCASSTDGYYGYTFGSGTRLTVV.

A few counts support this clonotype. J is TRBJ2-2 and V is TRBV5-1; the D gene is possibly TRBD2 (6 bases). Germline loops: CDR1 SGHRS, CDR2 YFSETQ. CDR3 length: 15 residues. V was trimmed by 4 bases and J by 2 bases, leaving 12 bases between them. In DNA, the CDR3 is TGCGCCAGCAGCGCACCGGGACTTAACACCGGGGAGCTGTTTTTT. This encodes CASSAPGLNTGELFF.